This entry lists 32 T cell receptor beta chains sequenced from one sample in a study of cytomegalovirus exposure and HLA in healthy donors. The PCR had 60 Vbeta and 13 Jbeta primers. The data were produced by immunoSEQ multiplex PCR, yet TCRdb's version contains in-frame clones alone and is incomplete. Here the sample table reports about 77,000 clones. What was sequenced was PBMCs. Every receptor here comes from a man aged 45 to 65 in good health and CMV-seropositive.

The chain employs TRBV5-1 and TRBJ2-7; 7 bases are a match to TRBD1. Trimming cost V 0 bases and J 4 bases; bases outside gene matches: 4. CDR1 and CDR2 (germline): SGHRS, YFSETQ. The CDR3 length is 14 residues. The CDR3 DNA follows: TGCGCCAGCAGCTTGGAGCAGGGGGTTTACGAGCAGTACGTC. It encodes CASSLEQGVYEQYV.

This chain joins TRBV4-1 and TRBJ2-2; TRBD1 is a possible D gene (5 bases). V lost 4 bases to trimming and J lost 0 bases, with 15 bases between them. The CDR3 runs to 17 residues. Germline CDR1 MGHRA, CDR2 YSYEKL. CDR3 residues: CASSLQTWGPNTGELFF. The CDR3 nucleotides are TGCGCCAGCAGCCTACAAACATGGGGCCCGAACACCGGGGAGCTGTTTTTT.

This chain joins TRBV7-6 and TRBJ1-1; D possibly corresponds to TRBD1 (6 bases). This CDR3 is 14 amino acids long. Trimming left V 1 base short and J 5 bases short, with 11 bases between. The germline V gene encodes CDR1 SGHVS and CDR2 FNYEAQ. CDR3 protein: CASSLGGPRTEAFF. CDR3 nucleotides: TGTGCCAGCAGCTTAGGGGGGCCTCGGACTGAAGCTTTCTTT.

CDR3 amino acids: CASSSTTGDYGYTF. The CDR3 coding sequence is TGTGCCAGCAGCTCCACGACAGGGGACTATGGCTACACCTTC. This chain links TRBV7-8 with TRBJ1-2; the match to TRBD1 covers 8 bases. J was trimmed by 3 bases and V by 4 bases; bases with no gene match: 4. This CDR3 has 14 residues. Germline CDR1 SGHVS, CDR2 FQNEAQ.

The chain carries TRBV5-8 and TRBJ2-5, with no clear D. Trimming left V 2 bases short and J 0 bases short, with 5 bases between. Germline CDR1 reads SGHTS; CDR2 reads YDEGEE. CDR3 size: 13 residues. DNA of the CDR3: TGTGCCAGCAGCTTCTTGTACCAAGAGACCCAGTACTTC. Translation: CASSFLYQETQYF.

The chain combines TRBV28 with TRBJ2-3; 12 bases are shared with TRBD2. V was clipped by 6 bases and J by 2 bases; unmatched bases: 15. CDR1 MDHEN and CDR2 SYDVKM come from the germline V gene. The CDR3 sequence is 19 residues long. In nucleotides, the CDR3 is TGTGCCAGCAGCCGTTCCGTCTTTACTAGCGGGAGGCTCACAGATACGCAGTATTTT. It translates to CASSRSVFTSGRLTDTQYF.

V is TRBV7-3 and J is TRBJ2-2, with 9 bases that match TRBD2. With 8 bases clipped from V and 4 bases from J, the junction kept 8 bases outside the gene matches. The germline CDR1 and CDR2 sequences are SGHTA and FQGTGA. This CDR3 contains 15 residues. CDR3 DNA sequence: TGTGCCAGCCGTGCTAGCGGGGCTTTCACCGGGGAGCTGTTTTTT. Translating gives CASRASGAFTGELFF.

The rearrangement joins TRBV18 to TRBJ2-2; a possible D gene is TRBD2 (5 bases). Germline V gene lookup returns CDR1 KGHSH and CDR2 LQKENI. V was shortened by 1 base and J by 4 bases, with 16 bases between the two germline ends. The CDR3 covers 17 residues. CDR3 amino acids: CASSPLIGLSPTGELFF. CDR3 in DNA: TGTGCCAGCTCACCACTTATAGGACTGTCCCCCACCGGGGAGCTGTTTTTT.

The CDR3 DNA follows: TGTGCCAGCAGTGATCCCCGAAGACAGGGGAATACGCAGTATTTT. Translating gives CASSDPRRQGNTQYF. V is TRBV6-1 and J is TRBJ2-3, with 8 positions matching TRBD1. The V and J ends lost 3 bases and 7 bases, in that order; junction bases with no gene match: 9. The CDR3 has 15 residues. The germline V gene encodes CDR1 MNHNS and CDR2 SASEGT.

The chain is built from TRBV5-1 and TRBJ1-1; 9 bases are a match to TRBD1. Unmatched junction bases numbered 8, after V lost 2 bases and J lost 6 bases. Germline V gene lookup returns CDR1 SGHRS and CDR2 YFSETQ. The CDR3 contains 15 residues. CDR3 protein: CASSLQGARSSEAFF. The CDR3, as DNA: TGCGCCAGCAGCTTACAGGGGGCCCGGTCGTCTGAAGCTTTCTTT.

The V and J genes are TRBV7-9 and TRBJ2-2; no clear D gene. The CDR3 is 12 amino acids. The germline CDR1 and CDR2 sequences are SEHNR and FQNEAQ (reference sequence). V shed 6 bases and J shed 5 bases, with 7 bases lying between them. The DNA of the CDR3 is TGTGCCAGCAGAAGTCGGACCGGGGAGCTGTTTTTT. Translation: CASRSRTGELFF.

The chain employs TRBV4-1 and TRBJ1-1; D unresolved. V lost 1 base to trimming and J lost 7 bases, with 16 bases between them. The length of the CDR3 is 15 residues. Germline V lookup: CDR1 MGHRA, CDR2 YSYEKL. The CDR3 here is CASSQVGGAALEAFF. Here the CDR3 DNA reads TGCGCCAGCAGCCAAGTTGGCGGAGCAGCGCTTGAAGCTTTCTTT.

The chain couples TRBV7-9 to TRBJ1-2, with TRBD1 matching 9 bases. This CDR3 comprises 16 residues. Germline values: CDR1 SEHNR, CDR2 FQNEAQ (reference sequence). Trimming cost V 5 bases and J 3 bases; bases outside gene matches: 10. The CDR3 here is CASSPPGQGPHYGYTF. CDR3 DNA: TGTGCCAGCAGCCCACCGGGACAGGGTCCTCACTATGGCTACACCTTC.

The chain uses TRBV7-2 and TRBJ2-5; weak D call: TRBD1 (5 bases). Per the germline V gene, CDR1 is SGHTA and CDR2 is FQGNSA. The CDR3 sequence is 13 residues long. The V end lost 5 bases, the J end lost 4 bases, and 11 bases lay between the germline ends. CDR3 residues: CASSQGGVETQYF. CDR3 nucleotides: TGTGCCAGCAGCCAGGGTGGTGTAGAGACCCAGTACTTC.

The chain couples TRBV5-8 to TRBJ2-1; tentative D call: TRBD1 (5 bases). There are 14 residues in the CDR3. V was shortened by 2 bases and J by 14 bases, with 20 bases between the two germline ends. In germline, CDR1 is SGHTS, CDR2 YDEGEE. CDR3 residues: CASSFTRGQEGEFF. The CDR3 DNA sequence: TGTGCCAGCAGCTTTACCCGAGGACAAGAAGGGGAGTTCTTC.

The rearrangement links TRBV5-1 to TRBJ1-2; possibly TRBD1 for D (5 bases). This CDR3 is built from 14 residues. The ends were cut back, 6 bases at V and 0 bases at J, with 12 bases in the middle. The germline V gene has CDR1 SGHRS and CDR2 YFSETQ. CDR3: CASTLLDTNYGYTF. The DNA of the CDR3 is TGCGCCAGCACCCTTCTGGACACTAACTATGGCTACACCTTC.

Written as DNA, the CDR3 is TGTGCCAGCAGTTCTACTAGCGTAAGCTCCTACGAGCAGTACTTC. Its translation is CASSSTSVSSYEQYF. The rearrangement uses TRBV2 and TRBJ2-7; 7 nucleotides line up with TRBD2. V was pared by 5 bases and J by 0 bases, with 7 bases of the junction left unmatched. The CDR3 totals 15 residues. Germline V gene data show CDR1 as SNHLY and CDR2 as FYNNEI.

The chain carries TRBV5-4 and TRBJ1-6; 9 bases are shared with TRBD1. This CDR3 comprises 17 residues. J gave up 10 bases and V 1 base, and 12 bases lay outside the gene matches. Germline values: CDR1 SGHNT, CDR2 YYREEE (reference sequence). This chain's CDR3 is CASSLIGTGQRLSPLHF. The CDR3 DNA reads TGTGCCAGCAGCTTGATCGGGACAGGGCAGAGATTATCACCCCTCCACTTT.

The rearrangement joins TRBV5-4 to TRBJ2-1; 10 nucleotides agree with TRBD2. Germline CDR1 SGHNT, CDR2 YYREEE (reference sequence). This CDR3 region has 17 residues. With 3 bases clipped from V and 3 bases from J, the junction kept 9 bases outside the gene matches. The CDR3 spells CASSSHRERGGYNEQFF. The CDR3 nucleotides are TGTGCCAGCAGCTCTCACCGAGAGCGGGGGGGCTACAATGAGCAGTTCTTC.

The CDR3: CASSSYRGLMETQYF. In nucleotides, the CDR3 is TGTGCCAGCAGCTCCTACAGGGGGCTGATGGAGACCCAGTACTTC. V and J are TRBV5-6 and TRBJ2-5; TRBD1 aligns across 9 bases. CDR3 length: 15 amino acids. CDR1 is SGHDT and CDR2 is YYEEEE in the germline V gene. The J segment lost 5 bases and the V segment lost 3 bases, leaving 8 bases of the junction unmatched.

Written as DNA, the CDR3 is TGCAGCTCCCGGACAGGCGGCACAGATACGCAGTATTTT. Residues: CSSRTGGTDTQYF. J is TRBJ2-3 and V is TRBV29-1, with TRBD1 matching over 7 bases. Looked up from germline, CDR1 is SQVTM and CDR2 is ANQGSEA. The CDR3 is made up of 13 amino acids. V lost 8 bases, J lost 1 base, and 6 bases stayed unmatched.

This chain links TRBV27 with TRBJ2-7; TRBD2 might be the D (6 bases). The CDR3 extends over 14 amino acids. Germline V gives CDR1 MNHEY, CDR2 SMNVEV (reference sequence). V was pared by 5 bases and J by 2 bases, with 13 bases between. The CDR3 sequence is CASSEAGTPYEQYV. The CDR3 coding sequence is TGTGCCAGCAGTGAAGCCGGGACTCCCTACGAGCAGTACGTC.

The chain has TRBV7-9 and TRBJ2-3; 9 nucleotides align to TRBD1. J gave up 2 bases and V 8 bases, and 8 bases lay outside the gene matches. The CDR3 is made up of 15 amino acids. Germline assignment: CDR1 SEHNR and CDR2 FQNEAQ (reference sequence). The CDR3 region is CASYPGTGSTDTQYF. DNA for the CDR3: TGTGCCAGCTACCCCGGGACAGGGTCCACAGATACGCAGTATTTT.

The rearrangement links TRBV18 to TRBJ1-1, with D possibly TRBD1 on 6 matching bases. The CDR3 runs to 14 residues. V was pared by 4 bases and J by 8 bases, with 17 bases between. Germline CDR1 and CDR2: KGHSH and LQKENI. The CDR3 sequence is CASSLNRASTEAFF. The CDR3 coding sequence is TGTGCCAGCTCACTCAACAGGGCGTCAACCGAAGCTTTCTTT.

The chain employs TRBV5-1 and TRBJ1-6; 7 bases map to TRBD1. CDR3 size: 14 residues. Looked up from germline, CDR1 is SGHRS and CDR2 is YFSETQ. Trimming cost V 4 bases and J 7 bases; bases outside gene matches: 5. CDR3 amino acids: CASSEGQENSPLHF. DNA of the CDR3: TGCGCCAGCAGCGAAGGACAGGAGAATTCACCCCTCCACTTT. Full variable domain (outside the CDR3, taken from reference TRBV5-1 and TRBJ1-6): KAGVTQTPRYLIKTRGQQVTLSCSPISGHRSVSWYQQTPGQGLQFLFEYFSETQRNKGNFPGRFSGRQFSNSRSEMNVSTLELGDSALYLCASSEGQENSPLHFGNGTRLTVT.

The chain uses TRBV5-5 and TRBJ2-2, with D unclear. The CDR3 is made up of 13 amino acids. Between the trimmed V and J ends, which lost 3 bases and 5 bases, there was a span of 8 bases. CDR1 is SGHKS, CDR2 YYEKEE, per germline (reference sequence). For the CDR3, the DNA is TGTGCCAGCAGCTCCGCGATAACCGGGGAGCTGTTTTTT. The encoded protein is CASSSAITGELFF. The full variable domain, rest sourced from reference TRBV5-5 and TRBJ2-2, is DAGVTQSPTHLIKTRGQQVTLRCSPISGHKSVSWYQQVLGQGPQFIFQYYEKEERGRGNFPDRFSARQFPNYSSELNVNALLLGDSALYLCASSSAITGELFFGEGSRLTVL.

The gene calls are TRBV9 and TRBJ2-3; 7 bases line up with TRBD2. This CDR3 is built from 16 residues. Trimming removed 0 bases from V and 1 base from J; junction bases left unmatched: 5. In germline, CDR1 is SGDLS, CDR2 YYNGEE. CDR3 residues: CASSVEGLPGTDTQYF. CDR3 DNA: TGTGCCAGCAGCGTAGAGGGACTACCAGGCACAGATACGCAGTATTTT. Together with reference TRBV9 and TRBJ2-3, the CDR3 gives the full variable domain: DSGVTQTPKHLITATGQRVTLRCSPRSGDLSVYWYQQSLDQGLQFLIQYYNGEERAKGNILERFSAQQFPDLHSELNLSSLELGDSALYFCASSVEGLPGTDTQYFGPGTRLTVL.

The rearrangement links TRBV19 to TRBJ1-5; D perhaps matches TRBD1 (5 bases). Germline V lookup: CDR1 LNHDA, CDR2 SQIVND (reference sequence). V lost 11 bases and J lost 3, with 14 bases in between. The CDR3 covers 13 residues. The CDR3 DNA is TGTGCCGGATCCTCAGGGCCCAATCAGCCCCAGCATTTT. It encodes CAGSSGPNQPQHF. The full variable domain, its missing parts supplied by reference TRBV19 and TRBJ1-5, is DGGITQSPKYLFRKEGQNVTLSCEQNLNHDAMYWYRQDPGQGLRLIYYSQIVNDFQKGDIAEGYSVSREKKESFPLTVTSAQKNPTAFYLCAGSSGPNQPQHFGDGTRLSIL.

CDR3 sequence (DNA): TGTGCCAGCAGTCAAAATGGACAATATGGCTACACCTTC. Encoded protein: CASSQNGQYGYTF. The chain is built from TRBV2 and TRBJ1-2, with D possibly being TRBD1 (5 bases). V was trimmed by 5 bases and J by 5 bases, leaving 12 bases between them. This CDR3 region has 13 residues. CDR1 SNHLY and CDR2 FYNNEI come from the germline V gene.

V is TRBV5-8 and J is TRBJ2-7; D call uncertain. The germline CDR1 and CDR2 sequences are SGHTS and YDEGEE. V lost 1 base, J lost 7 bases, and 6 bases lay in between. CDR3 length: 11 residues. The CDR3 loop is CASSLYGEQYF. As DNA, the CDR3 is TGTGCCAGCAGCTTGTACGGGGAGCAGTACTTC.

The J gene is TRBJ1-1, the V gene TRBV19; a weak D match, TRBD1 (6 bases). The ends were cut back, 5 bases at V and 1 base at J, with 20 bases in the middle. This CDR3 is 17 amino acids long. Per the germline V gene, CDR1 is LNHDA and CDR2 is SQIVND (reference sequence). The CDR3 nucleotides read TGTGCCAGTAGTCTTTGGGGGGGCTCGGTAGGGAACACTGAAGCTTTCTTT. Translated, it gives CASSLWGGSVGNTEAFF.

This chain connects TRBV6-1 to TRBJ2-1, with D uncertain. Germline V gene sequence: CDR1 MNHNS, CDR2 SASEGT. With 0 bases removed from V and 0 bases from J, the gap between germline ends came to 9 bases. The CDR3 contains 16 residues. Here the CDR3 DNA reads TGTGCCAGCAGTGAAGCGCGGCGGAGCTCCTACAATGAGCAGTTCTTC. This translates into CASSEARRSSYNEQFF.